This T cell receptor beta chain was recovered during a study of a mutant IDH1 vaccine in newly diagnosed glioma (dated by TCRdb to about 2021). For the study in its entirety: Across visits V03 through V10, patients got a total of eight vaccinations, given in weeks 1, 3, 5, 7, 11, 15, 19 and 23. Before enrollment, patients had received standard therapy of radiotherapy alone, temozolomide alone, or radiochemotherapy with temozolomide; most received the combination. Vaccination began 4-6 weeks after radiotherapy alone, or alongside temozolomide cycles in the chemotherapy-containing groups. Peripheral blood was collected at six visits: V03 (baseline), V05, V07, V10, V12 and V13. The roughly 33 treated patients were approximately 62% male and around 38% female, with a mean age of approximately 40 years. Longitudinal TCRB deep sequencing was performed for around 23 treated patients wherever samples were available for exploratory analyses.

The sample's time point label, in plain terms: week 11, during vaccination. Every vaccine dose consisted of 300 ug of a 20-mer mutant IDH1 peptide in Montanide, administered subcutaneously together with topical imiquimod. The donors had newly diagnosed IDH1-mutant astrocytomas of WHO grade 3 or 4 that showed loss of nuclear ATRX. The samples were drawn from NOA16, a multicentre, single-arm, open-label phase I trial in Germany that tested a mutant IDH1 peptide vaccine in humans for the first time. Genomic DNA for TCRB sequencing was isolated from EDTA blood with the DNeasy Blood and Tissue Kit. Broader findings and caveats from the paper: It was noted by the authors that analyses of patient blood samples could not be reproduced owing to sample limitations. Pseudoprogression seemed to be unrelated to changes in the top peripheral T cell clonotypes found by TCRB sequencing. Availability determined which PBMC samples were chosen for TCRB deep sequencing. Across multiple MHC alleles, vaccine-induced immune responses were seen in approximately 93% of patients.

Comments on this clone: It lacks a known antigen. No base quality values were provided; no much bigger clone lies one nucleotide off.

The CDR3 contains 16 residues, cysteine and phenylalanine counted. Here the CDR3 DNA is all that survives: 48 bases in frame from base 1. V and J lose 3 bases and 0 bases, and a span of 12 bases separates them. CDR1 and CDR2 were assigned from the germline V gene (reference sequence) as MNHEY and SMNVEV. The library relied on the immunoSEQ multiplex PCR assay. The hsTCRB Kit was used according to the manufacturer's protocol to amplify rearranged TCR beta chain sequences. Sequencing of TCRB libraries was carried out on an Illumina MiSeq. On the study's bioinformatics: Demultiplexing, trimming and gene mapping were performed with the kit vendor's proprietary platform. TCRdb obtained this table from immuneACCESS and retained in-frame rearrangements with V and J assigned. These tables miss some clones; where compared with another copy, unresolved V genes account for less than half of the shortfall, and the remainder is unexplained. For V, J and clone size, that table is used; D and trimming come from the DNA. The sample data list more than 50,000 clones, and 80% of these were observed just once. About 6% of the sample goes to the ten largest clones.

The clonotype originates from a man in his fifties with glioma. This specimen consisted of PBMCs, obtained from a glioma patient whose treatment included an IDH1 peptide vaccine. The sequence is built from TRBV27 and TRBJ1-5; a tentative D call is TRBD1 (5 bases match). The bases read TGTGCCAGCAGTTTGGTCGGGGGTTCTAGCAATCAGCCCCAGCATTTT. Its translation reads: CASSLVGGSSNQPQHF.